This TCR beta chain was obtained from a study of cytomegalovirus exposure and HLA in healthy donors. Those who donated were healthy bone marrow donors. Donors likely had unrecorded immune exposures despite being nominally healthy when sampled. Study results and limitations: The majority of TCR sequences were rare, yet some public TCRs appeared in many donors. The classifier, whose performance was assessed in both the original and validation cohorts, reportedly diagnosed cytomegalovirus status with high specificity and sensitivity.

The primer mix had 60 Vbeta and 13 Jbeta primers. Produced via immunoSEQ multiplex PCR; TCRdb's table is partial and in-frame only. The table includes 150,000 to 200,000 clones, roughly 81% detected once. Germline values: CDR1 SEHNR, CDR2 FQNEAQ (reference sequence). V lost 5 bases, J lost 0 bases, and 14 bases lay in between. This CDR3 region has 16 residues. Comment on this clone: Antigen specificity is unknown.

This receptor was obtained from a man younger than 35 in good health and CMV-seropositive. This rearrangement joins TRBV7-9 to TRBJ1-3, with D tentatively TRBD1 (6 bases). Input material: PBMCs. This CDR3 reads CASSVAQGSSGNTIYF. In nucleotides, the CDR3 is TGTGCCAGCAGCGTCGCACAGGGAAGCTCTGGAAACACCATATATTTT.